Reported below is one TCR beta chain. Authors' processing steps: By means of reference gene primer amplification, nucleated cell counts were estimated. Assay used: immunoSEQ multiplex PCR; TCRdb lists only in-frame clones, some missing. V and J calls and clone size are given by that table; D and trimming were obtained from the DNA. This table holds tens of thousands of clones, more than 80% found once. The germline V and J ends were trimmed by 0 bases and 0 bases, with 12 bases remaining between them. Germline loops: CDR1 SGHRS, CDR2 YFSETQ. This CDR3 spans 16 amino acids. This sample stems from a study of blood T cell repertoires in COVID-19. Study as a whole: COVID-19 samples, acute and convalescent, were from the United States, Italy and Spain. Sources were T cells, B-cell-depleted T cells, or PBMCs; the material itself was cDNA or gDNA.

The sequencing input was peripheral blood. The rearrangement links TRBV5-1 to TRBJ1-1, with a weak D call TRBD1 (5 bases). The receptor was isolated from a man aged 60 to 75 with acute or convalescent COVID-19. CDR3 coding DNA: TGCGCCAGCAGCTTGGGGTTAGGGGCAGTGAACACTGAAGCTTTCTTT. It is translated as CASSLGLGAVNTEAFF. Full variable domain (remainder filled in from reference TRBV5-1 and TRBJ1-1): KAGVTQTPRYLIKTRGQQVTLSCSPISGHRSVSWYQQTPGQGLQFLFEYFSETQRNKGNFPGRFSGRQFSNSRSEMNVSTLELGDSALYLCASSLGLGAVNTEAFFGQGTRLTVV.